A selection of T cell receptor beta chains follows, all from one sample in a study of T cell repertoires in cytomegalovirus infection. A single record per CDR3 protein comes from TCRdb applying MiXCR to the reads. The sample carries some 700,000 distinct CDR3 sequences, around 35% recorded once. Their specific antigens are unknown. This specimen was cultured PBMCs, taken from culture after CMV antigen stimulation. Source of these receptors: a human donor in good health (CMV status not recorded). Some clones in this sample may be carry-over from other donors' samples. Each CDR3 is given with its conserved first and last residue. A D gene is named only where the DNA matches it firmly. Rows give clone size only sometimes, using once, few, many, or a class for an expanded clone.

CDR3aa,CDR3nt,j_gene,v_gene,abundance,d_gene
CASSKLAGGPDTQYF,TGTGCCAGCAGCAAACTAGCGGGGGGCCCCGATACGCAGTATTTT,TRBJ2-3,TRBV6-5,-,TRBD2
CASSEALGFEETQYF,TGTGCCAGCAGTGAAGCGCTAGGGTTTGAAGAGACCCAGTACTTC,TRBJ2-5,TRBV2,-,-
CAIKTGRNYEQYF,TGTGCCATCAAAACGGGTAGGAACTACGAGCAGTACTTC,TRBJ2-7,TRBV6-1,few,-
CSARRGLAGGPRGTQYF,TGCAGCGCCCGCCGGGGACTAGCGGGAGGACCTAGGGGGACCCAGTACTTC,TRBJ2-5,TRBV29-1,few,TRBD2
CASSLGRGKGANVLTF,TGTGCCAGCAGCTTGGGGCGAGGGAAAGGGGCCAACGTCCTGACTTTC,TRBJ2-6,TRBV7-2,few,-
CASSYGVDGYGYTF,TGTGCCAGCAGTTACGGGGTCGACGGCTATGGCTACACCTTC,TRBJ1-2,TRBV6-6,-,-
CAISEGRGSDEQYF,TGTGCCATCAGTGAGGGGAGAGGATCGGACGAGCAGTACTTC,TRBJ2-7,TRBV10-3,-,-
CASGPKQPDTQYF,TGTGCCAGCGGGCCTAAACAACCAGATACGCAGTATTTT,TRBJ2-3,TRBV7-2,many,-
CASSHPSTAMNTEAFF,TGTGCCAGCAGCCACCCATCGACAGCGATGAACACTGAAGCTTTCTTT,TRBJ1-1,TRBV3-1,-,-
CASSPVLAGGQYF,TGTGCCAGCAGCCCCGTCCTAGCGGGGGGGCAGTACTTC,TRBJ2-4,TRBV7-2,many,TRBD2
CASKDTGGAGELFF,TGTGCCAGCAAGGACACCGGAGGGGCCGGGGAGCTGTTTTTT,TRBJ2-2,TRBV2,-,-
CASRGDRLAKGQFF,TGTGCCAGCAGGGGGGACCGACTAGCGAAGGGGCAGTTCTTC,TRBJ2-1,TRBV2,-,TRBD2
CASSEGLAVDYEQYF,TGTGCCAGCAGTGAAGGGTTGGCAGTGGATTACGAGCAGTACTTC,TRBJ2-7,TRBV6-1,-,-
CASSLYLAGLGERNIQYF,TGTGCCAGCAGCTTGTATCTAGCGGGATTGGGAGAGCGGAACATTCAGTACTTC,TRBJ2-4,TRBV7-2,-,TRBD2
CATSRDPRGETQYF,TGTGCCACCAGCAGAGATCCTAGGGGAGAGACCCAGTACTTC,TRBJ2-5,TRBV15,-,-
CASSQEPATPGGELFF,TGCGCCAGCAGCCAAGAACCAGCGACCCCGGGCGGGGAGCTGTTTTTT,TRBJ2-2,TRBV4-3,once,-
CASSTLSINEKLFF,TGTGCCAGCAGCACCCTCAGCATTAATGAAAAACTGTTTTTT,TRBJ1-4,TRBV6-5,-,-
CATSRVNPSTDTQYF,TGTGCCACCAGCAGAGTAAATCCGAGCACAGATACGCAGTATTTT,TRBJ2-3,TRBV15,-,-
CASSFGIGLAGGPYNEQFF,TGTGCCAGCAGCTTTGGGATCGGACTAGCGGGAGGTCCCTACAATGAGCAGTTCTTC,TRBJ2-1,TRBV7-6,few,TRBD2
CASSPGGGRTDTQYF,TGTGCCAGCAGTCCGGGGGGGGGCCGGACAGATACGCAGTATTTT,TRBJ2-3,TRBV12-3/TRBV12-4,-,TRBD2
CSVGGRTGNTEAFF,TGCAGCGTCGGGGGTAGGACGGGGAACACTGAAGCTTTCTTT,TRBJ1-1,TRBV29-1,-,-
CSASLETQYF,TGCAGTGCTAGTCTAGAGACCCAGTACTTC,TRBJ2-5,TRBV20-1,-,-
CASTLTGSNQPQHF,TGTGCCAGCACCCTGACAGGATCCAATCAGCCCCAGCATTTT,TRBJ1-5,TRBV7-2,many,-
CASSLVWTENSPLHF,TGTGCCAGCAGCTTGGTTTGGACAGAGAATTCACCCCTCCACTTT,TRBJ1-6,TRBV5-5,-,-
CSVTPGTWDTEAFF,TGCAGCGTAACTCCCGGGACATGGGACACTGAAGCTTTCTTT,TRBJ1-1,TRBV29-1,-,-
CASSLVPEGTEAFF,TGTGCCAGCAGCTTGGTCCCGGAGGGCACTGAAGCTTTCTTT,TRBJ1-1,TRBV5-6,many,-
CASSSIAAQGFPATNEKLFF,TGTGCCAGCAGTTCCATCGCCGCTCAGGGGTTCCCCGCAACTAATGAAAAACTGTTTTTT,TRBJ1-4,TRBV28,-,-
CAISPRTGGDEKLFF,TGTGCCATCAGTCCTCGGACAGGGGGAGACGAAAAACTGTTTTTT,TRBJ1-4,TRBV10-3,-,TRBD1